This record looks at one T cell receptor (beta chain) sequence and its context. The CDR3 runs to 17 residues. Germline trimming cut 3 bases from V and 2 bases from J; bases unmatched to any gene: 14. Germline V CDR1 and CDR2: SGHRS, YFSETQ. The sample is drawn from a study of blood T cell repertoires in COVID-19. Study summary: Some COVID-19 samples were acute and others convalescent; all came from the United States, Italy and Spain. The analysed material was cDNA or gDNA that came from T cells, B-cell-depleted T cells, or PBMCs.

Libraries were prepared by immunoSEQ multiplex PCR; TCRdb keeps only in-frame clonotypes and omits some of them. The data hold about 200,000 clones, with roughly 94% observed a single time. Seattle-derived patients entered the study during active infection and were followed longitudinally. This receptor was taken from a man aged 25 to 40 with COVID-19, enrolled during active disease. This sequence joins TRBV5-1 and TRBJ2-7; 7 positions match TRBD2. Sequencing was done on a sample of peripheral blood. The CDR3 coding sequence is TGCGCCAGCAGCTCTGGCGGGGGAGGGTGGGGACCCTACGAGCAGTACTTC. It is translated as CASSSGGGGWGPYEQYF.